The present entry profiles one TCR beta chain with its context. Its antigen remains unknown. Partitioning of CD4+ cells yielded a CD45RA+ naive subset and a CD45RA-negative memory subset. This sample is drawn from a study of shared clonotypes between healthy human individuals. About the study: Every donor yielded three CD4 naive, three CD4 memory, two CD8 naive and one CD8 memory plate.

Findings of the study overall: The expectation was that sequencing depth would affect clonotype sharing among donors.

DNA at approximately 200 ng, 25,000 to 35,000 T cell genomes, went into sorted-subset replicate PCRs. Method: immunoSEQ multiplex PCR; TCRdb's copy keeps in-frame clones and lacks some. This table has around 700,000 clones, more than 70% appearing once. There are 15 residues in the CDR3. Germline lookup yields CDR1 SGHRS and CDR2 YFSETQ. Trimming removed 3 bases at V and 2 bases at J, with 15 bases between. The V call is TRBV5-1, the J call TRBJ2-7, with D possibly being TRBD2 (6 bases). The specimen was memory CD4+ T cells sorted from blood. The subset here: CD45RA-negative fraction. This TCR derives from a woman younger than 45 in good health. The CDR3 is CASSSGTSRTYEQYF. DNA of the CDR3: TGCGCCAGCAGCTCCGGGACTTCTCGTACCTACGAGCAGTACTTC.